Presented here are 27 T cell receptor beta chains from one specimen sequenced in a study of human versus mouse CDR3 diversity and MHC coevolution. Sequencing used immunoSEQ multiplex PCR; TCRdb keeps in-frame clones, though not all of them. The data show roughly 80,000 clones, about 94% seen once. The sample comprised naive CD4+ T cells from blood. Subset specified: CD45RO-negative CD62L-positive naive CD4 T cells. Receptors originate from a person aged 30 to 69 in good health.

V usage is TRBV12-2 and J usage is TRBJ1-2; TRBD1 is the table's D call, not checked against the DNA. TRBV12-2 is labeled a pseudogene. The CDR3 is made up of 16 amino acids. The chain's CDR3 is CASRFSRPGANYGYTF. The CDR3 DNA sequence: TGTGCAAGTCGCTTCAGCCGGCCAGGGGCTAACTATGGCTACACCTTC.

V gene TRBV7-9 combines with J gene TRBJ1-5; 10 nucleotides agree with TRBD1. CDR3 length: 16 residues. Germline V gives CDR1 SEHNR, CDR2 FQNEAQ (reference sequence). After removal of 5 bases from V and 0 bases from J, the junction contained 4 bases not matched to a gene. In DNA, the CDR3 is TGTGCCAGCAGCCTTGGGACAGGGGATAGCAATCAGCCCCAGCATTTT. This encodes CASSLGTGDSNQPQHF.

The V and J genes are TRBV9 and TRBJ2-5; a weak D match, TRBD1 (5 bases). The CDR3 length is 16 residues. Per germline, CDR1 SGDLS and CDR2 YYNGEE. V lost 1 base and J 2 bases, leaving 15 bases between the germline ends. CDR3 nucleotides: TGTGCCAGCAGCGTAACAACCGGACACTCACAAGAGACCCAGTACTTC. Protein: CASSVTTGHSQETQYF.

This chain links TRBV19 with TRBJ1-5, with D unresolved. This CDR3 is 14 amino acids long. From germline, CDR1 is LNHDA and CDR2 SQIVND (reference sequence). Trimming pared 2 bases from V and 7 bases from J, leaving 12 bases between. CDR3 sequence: CASSIRRGGQPQHF. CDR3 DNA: TGTGCCAGTAGTATAAGGCGGGGAGGCCAGCCCCAGCATTTT.

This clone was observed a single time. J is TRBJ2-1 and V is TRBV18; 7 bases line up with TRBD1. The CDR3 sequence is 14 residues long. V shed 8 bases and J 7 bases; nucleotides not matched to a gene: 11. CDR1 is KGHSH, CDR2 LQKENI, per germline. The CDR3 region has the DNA TGTGCCAGCCACGAACAGGGGCTAACGAATGAGCAGTTCTTC. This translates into CASHEQGLTNEQFF.

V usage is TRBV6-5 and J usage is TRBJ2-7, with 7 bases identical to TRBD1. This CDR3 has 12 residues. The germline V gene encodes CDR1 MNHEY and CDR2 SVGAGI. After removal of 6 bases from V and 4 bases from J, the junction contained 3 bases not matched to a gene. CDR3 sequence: CASSRQGYEQYF. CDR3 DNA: TGTGCCAGCAGCCGACAGGGTTACGAGCAGTACTTC.

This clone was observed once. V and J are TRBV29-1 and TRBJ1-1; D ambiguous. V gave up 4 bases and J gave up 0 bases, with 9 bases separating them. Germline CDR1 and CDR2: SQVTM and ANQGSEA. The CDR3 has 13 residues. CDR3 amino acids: CSVVQLMNTEAFF. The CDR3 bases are TGCAGCGTTGTACAGCTTATGAACACTGAAGCTTTCTTT.

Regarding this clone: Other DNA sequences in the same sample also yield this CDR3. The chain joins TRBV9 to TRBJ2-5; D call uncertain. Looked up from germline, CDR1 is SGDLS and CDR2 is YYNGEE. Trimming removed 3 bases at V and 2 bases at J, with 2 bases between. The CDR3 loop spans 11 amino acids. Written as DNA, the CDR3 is TGTGCCAGCAGCGCACAAGAGACCCAGTACTTC. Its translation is CASSAQETQYF.

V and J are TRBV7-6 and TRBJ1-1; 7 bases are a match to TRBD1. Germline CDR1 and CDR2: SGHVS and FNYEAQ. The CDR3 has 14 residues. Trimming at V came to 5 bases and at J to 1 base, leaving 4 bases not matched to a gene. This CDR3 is CASSHRGGNTEAFF. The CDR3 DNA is TGTGCCAGCAGCCACAGGGGAGGGAACACTGAAGCTTTCTTT.

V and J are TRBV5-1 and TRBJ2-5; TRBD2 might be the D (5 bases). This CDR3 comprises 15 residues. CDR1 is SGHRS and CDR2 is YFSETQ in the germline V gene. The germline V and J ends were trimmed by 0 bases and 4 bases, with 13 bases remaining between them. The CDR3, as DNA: TGCGCCAGCAGCTTGGTGGTTGGGAGCACAGAGACCCAGTACTTC. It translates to CASSLVVGSTETQYF.

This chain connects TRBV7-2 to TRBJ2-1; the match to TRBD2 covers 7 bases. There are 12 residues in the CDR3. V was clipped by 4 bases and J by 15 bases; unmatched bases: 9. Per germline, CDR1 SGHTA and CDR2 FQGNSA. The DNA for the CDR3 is TGTGCCAGCAGCTCTTACCTAGCGGTTCCGTTCTTC. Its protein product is CASSSYLAVPFF.

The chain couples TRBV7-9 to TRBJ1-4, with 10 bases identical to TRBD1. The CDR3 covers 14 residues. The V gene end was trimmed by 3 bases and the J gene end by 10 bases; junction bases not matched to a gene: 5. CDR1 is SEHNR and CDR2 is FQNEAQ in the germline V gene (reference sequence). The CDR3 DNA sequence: TGTGCCAGCAGCTTGGGGACAGGGGCGAGAAAACTGTTTTTT. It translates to CASSLGTGARKLFF.

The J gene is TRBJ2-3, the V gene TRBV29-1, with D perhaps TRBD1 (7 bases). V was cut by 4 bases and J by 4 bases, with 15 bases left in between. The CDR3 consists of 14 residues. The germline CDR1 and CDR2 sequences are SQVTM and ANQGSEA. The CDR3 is CSVARGGGPDTQYF. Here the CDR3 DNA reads TGCAGCGTTGCCCGAGGAGGGGGCCCAGATACGCAGTATTTT.

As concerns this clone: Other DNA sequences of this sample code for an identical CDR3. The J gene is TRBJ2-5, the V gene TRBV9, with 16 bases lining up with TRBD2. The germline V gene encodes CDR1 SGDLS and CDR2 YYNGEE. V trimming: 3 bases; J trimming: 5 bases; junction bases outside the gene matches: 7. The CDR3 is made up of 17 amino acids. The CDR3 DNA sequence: TGTGCCAGCAGCGCGGGACTAGCGGGGGGGGGACAGGAGACCCAGTACTTC. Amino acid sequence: CASSAGLAGGGQETQYF.

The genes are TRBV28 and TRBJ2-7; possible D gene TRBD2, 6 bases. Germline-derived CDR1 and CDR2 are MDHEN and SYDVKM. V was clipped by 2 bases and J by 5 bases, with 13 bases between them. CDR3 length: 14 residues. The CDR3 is CASSLGGSPHEQYF. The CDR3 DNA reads TGTGCCAGCAGTTTAGGAGGGTCGCCCCACGAGCAGTACTTC.

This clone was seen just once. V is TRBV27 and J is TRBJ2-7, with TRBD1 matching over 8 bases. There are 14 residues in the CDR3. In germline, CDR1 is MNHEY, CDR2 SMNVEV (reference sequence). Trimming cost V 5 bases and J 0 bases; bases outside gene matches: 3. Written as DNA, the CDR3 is TGTGCCAGCAGTGTGACAGGGGCCTCCTACGAGCAGTACTTC. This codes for CASSVTGASYEQYF.

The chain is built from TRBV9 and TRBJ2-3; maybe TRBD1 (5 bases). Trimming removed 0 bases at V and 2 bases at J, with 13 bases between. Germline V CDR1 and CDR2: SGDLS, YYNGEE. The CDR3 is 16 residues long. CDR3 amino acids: CASSVEGRALTDTQYF. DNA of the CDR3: TGTGCCAGCAGCGTAGAAGGCAGGGCCCTCACAGATACGCAGTATTTT.

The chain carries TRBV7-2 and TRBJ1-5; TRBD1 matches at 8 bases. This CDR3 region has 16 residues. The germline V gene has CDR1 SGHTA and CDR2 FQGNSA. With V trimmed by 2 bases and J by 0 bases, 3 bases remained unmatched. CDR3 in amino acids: CASSLQGADSNQPQHF. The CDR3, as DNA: TGTGCCAGCAGCTTACAGGGGGCAGATAGCAATCAGCCCCAGCATTTT.

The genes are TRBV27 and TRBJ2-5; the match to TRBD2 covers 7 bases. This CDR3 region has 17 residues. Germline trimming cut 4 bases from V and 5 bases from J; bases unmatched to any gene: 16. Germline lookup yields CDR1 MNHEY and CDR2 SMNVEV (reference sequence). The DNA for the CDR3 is TGTGCCAGCAGTTCCCTGAAAGGACGGGAGGATTCTGAGACCCAGTACTTC. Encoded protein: CASSSLKGREDSETQYF.

CDR3: CASSLGRDWETQYF. The CDR3 nucleotides are TGTGCCAGCAGCTTAGGGCGGGATTGGGAGACCCAGTACTTC. V is TRBV7-2 and J is TRBJ2-5; the D gene is possibly TRBD2 (6 bases). The V gene's germline CDR1 is SGHTA and CDR2 FQGNSA. The CDR3 consists of 14 residues. V was clipped by 1 base and J by 5 bases, with 11 bases between them.

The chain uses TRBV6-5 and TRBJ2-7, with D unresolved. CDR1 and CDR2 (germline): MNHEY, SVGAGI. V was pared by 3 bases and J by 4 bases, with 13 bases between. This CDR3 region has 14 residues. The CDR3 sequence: CASSYEAPGYEQYF. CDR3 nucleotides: TGTGCCAGCAGTTATGAGGCGCCTGGGTACGAGCAGTACTTC.

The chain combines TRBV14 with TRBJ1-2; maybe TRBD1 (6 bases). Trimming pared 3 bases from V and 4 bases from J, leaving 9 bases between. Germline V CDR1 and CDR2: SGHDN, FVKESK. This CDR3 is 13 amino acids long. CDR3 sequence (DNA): TGTGCCAGCAGCCAGGACAGTACCTATGGCTACACCTTC. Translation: CASSQDSTYGYTF.

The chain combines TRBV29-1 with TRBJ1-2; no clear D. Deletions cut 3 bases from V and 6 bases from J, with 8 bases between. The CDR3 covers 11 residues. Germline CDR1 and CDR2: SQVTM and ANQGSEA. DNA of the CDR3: TGCAGCGTTGACAGGTACAATGGCTACACCTTC. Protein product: CSVDRYNGYTF.

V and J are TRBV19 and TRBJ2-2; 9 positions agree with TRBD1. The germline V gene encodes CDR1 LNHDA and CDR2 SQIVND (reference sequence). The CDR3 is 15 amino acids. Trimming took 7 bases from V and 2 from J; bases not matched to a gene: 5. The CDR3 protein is CASMPGQGNTGELFF. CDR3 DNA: TGTGCCAGTATGCCGGGACAGGGAAACACCGGGGAGCTGTTTTTT.

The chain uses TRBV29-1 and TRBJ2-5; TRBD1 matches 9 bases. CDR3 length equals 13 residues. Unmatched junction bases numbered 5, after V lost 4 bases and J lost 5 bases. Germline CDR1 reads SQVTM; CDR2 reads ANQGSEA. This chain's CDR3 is CSVAHRGQETQYF. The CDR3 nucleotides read TGCAGCGTTGCACACAGGGGGCAGGAGACCCAGTACTTC.

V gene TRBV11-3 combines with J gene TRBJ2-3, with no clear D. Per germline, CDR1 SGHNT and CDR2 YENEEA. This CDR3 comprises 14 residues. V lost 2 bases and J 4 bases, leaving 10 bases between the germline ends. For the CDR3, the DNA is TGTGCCAGCAGCTTAAATGCGAATCCAGATACGCAGTATTTT. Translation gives CASSLNANPDTQYF.

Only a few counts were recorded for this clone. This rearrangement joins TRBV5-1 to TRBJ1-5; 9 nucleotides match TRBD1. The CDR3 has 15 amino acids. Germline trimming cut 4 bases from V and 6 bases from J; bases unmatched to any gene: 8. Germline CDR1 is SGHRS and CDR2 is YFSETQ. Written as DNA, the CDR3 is TGCGCCAGCAGCACCGGGACAGGGTCCAGTCAGCCCCAGCATTTT. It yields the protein CASSTGTGSSQPQHF. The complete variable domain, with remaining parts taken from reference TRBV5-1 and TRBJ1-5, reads KAGVTQTPRYLIKTRGQQVTLSCSPISGHRSVSWYQQTPGQGLQFLFEYFSETQRNKGNFPGRFSGRQFSNSRSEMNVSTLELGDSALYLCASSTGTGSSQPQHFGDGTRLSIL.